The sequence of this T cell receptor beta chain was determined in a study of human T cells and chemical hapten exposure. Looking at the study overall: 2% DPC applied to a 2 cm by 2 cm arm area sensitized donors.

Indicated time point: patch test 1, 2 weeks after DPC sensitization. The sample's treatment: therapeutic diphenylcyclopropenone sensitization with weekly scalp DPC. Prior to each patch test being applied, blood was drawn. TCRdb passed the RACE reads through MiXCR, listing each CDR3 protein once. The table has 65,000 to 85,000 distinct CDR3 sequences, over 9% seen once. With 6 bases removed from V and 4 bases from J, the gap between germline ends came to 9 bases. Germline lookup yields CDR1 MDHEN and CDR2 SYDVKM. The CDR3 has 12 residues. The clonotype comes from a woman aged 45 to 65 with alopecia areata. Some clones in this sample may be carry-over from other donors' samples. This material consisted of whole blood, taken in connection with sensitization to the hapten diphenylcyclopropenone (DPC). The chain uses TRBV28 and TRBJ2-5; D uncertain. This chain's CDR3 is CASSVSRETQYF. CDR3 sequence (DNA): TGTGCCAGCAGCGTCTCCCGAGAGACCCAGTACTTC.